Listed below are T cell receptor beta chains from one sample, sequenced in a study of CD8+ T cells in alopecia areata. Sequencing used immunoSEQ multiplex PCR; TCRdb keeps in-frame clones, though not all of them. The sample has 150,000 to 200,000 clones; less than 80% are singletons. The source material was CD4+ T cells sorted from blood, sampled at week 24, from a patient treated with tofacitinib. Receptor source: a human donor with alopecia areata. Both conserved end residues are part of each CDR3. The D gene is left open where the match is weak.

d_call	v_call	cdr3_length	cdr3_aa
TRBD1	TRBV4-1	15	CASSPDGQGSQPQHF
.	TRBV14	15	CASSQVQDPTGELFF
.	TRBV27	13	CASSLQIQETQYF
.	TRBV27	14	CASRGGYLNSPLHF
TRBD1	TRBV5-1	16	CASSLARRTGPETQYF
TRBD1	TRBV29-1	13	CSVEPYRGEKLFF
.	TRBV29-1	13	CSVGEGSTDTQYF
TRBD2	TRBV18	16	CASSPSHSGGNYEQYF
.	TRBV20-1	11	CSGAGAGELFF
.	TRBV7-2	14	CASSLGQRADTQYF
.	TRBV2	14	CASSQRVENQPQHF
.	TRBV6-5	14	CASSSGRGVEKQYF
.	TRBV7-2	14	CASSPLGPYYEQYF
TRBD1	TRBV11-2	14	CASSLGQGANEQYF
.	TRBV28	11	CATQTGRGYTF
.	TRBV5-1	15	CASSFLTTNTGELFF
.	TRBV30	11	CAWAAAQPQHF
TRBD1	TRBV7-2	13	CASSYRGGQPQHF
.	TRBV2	15	CASSSSGYPYNEQFF